This entry lists 15 T cell receptor beta chains sequenced from one sample in a study of blood T cell repertoires in COVID-19. Generated by immunoSEQ multiplex PCR, the TCRdb table keeps only in-frame clones and is missing some. Of 120,000 to 150,000 clones in the sample, over 65% were seen once. Sequencing was done on a sample of peripheral blood. The origin of the receptors is a middle-aged man with acute or convalescent COVID-19.

The CDR3 reads CASSLRSGRSSYEQYF. In DNA, the CDR3 is TGTGCCAGCAGCTTAAGATCTGGGAGGAGCTCCTACGAGCAGTACTTC. V and J are TRBV7-2 and TRBJ2-7; tentative D call: TRBD2 (6 bases). Per germline, CDR1 SGHTA and CDR2 FQGNSA. Trimming removed 2 bases from V and 0 bases from J, with 14 bases in between. The CDR3 contains 16 residues. Full variable domain (remainder filled in from reference TRBV7-2 and TRBJ2-7): GAGVSQSPSNKVTEKGKDVELRCDPISGHTALYWYRQSLGQGLEFLIYFQGNSAPDKSGLPSDRFSAERTGGSVSTLTIQRTQQEDSAVYLCASSLRSGRSSYEQYFGPGTRLTVT.

The chain joins TRBV28 to TRBJ1-1, with D possibly TRBD1 on 5 matching bases. CDR1 is MDHEN and CDR2 is SYDVKM in the germline V gene. Trimming stripped 5 bases from V and 1 base from J, with 5 bases between. The CDR3 is 12 amino acids. The DNA for the CDR3 is TGTGCCAGCAGTGGGGCGAACACTGAAGCTTTCTTT. Translation: CASSGANTEAFF.

This clone turned up a few times. This chain joins TRBV27 and TRBJ1-6; weak D call: TRBD1 (6 bases). The germline V gene has CDR1 MNHEY and CDR2 SMNVEV (reference sequence). V lost 2 bases to trimming and J lost 4 bases, with 12 bases between them. The CDR3 is 16 residues long. The CDR3 bases are TGTGCCAGCAGTTTAGTATCTAGGGGGTATAATTCACCCCTCCACTTT. This sequence encodes CASSLVSRGYNSPLHF.

The chain recombines TRBV5-4 with TRBJ2-5; 8 nucleotides line up with TRBD1. Germline V gives CDR1 SGHNT, CDR2 YYREEE (reference sequence). Trimming at V came to 2 bases and at J to 4 bases, leaving 1 base not matched to a gene. The CDR3 sequence is 13 residues long. CDR3 in DNA: TGTGCCAGCAGCTTCAGGGGGCTAGAGACCCAGTACTTC. Translating gives CASSFRGLETQYF.

This clone was observed at least ten times. The chain is built from TRBV6-4 and TRBJ1-4; 9 bases line up with TRBD1. This CDR3 has 14 amino acids. Germline CDR1 MRHNA, CDR2 SNTAGT. The junction had 0 bases not matched to a gene; V was cut back by 0 bases and J by 7 bases. The CDR3 DNA follows: TGTGCCAGCAGTGACTCGGACAGGGGTGAAAAACTGTTTTTT. Amino acids: CASSDSDRGEKLFF.

This chain uses TRBV2 with TRBJ2-5; a weak D match, TRBD2 (6 bases). V shed 1 base and J shed 7 bases, with 13 bases lying between them. This CDR3 comprises 14 residues. Germline loops: CDR1 SNHLY, CDR2 FYNNEI. CDR3 loop: CASSEVAFGGTQYF. The CDR3, as DNA: TGTGCCAGCAGTGAAGTCGCGTTCGGGGGGACCCAGTACTTC.

In its sample, this clone ranks as medium-sized. The V and J genes are TRBV5-5 and TRBJ2-2; perhaps TRBD1 as D (6 bases). CDR3 size: 18 residues. V was trimmed by 3 bases and J by 2 bases, leaving 20 bases between them. Germline V gene data show CDR1 as SGHKS and CDR2 as YYEKEE (reference sequence). The CDR3 sequence is CASSSKQGLFTNTGELFF. In nucleotides, the CDR3 is TGTGCCAGCAGCTCCAAACAGGGATTGTTTACAAACACCGGGGAGCTGTTTTTT.

The chain carries TRBV29-1 and TRBJ2-7; 8 bases fit TRBD1. Germline lookup yields CDR1 SQVTM and CDR2 ANQGSEA. CDR3 size: 16 residues. The ends lost 3 bases at V and 1 base at J; junction bases unmatched: 11. The CDR3, as DNA: TGCAGCGTTGAGATTACCGAGACAGGGGTATCCTACGAGCAGTACTTC. Residues: CSVEITETGVSYEQYF.

This clone was counted once. The chain recombines TRBV20-1 with TRBJ2-7; TRBD1 matches 8 bases. Per germline, CDR1 DFQATT and CDR2 SNEGSKA (reference sequence). The V gene end was trimmed by 3 bases and the J gene end by 2 bases; junction bases not matched to a gene: 3. The CDR3 length is 13 residues. The CDR3 here is CSASPQGAYEQYV. The CDR3 nucleotides read TGCAGTGCTAGTCCACAGGGGGCCTACGAGCAGTACGTC.

The CDR3 region is CASRGDSHYGYTF. CDR3 bases: TGTGCCAGCAGGGGGGACAGCCACTATGGCTACACCTTC. The chain recombines TRBV2 with TRBJ1-2, with 7 bases fitting TRBD1. This CDR3 contains 13 residues. J was trimmed by 3 bases and V by 6 bases; bases with no gene match: 4. The germline V gene has CDR1 SNHLY and CDR2 FYNNEI.

This rearrangement joins TRBV5-4 to TRBJ1-1; weak D call: TRBD1 (6 bases). Germline V gene data show CDR1 as SGHNT and CDR2 as YYREEE (reference sequence). The CDR3 loop spans 15 amino acids. Deletions cut 1 base from V and 1 base from J, with 11 bases between. CDR3 amino acids: CASSLRGRGNTEAFF. DNA of the CDR3: TGTGCCAGCAGCTTGAGGGGCAGGGGGAACACTGAAGCTTTCTTT.

The chain combines TRBV29-1 with TRBJ1-2; TRBD1 matches at 7 bases. Germline V gives CDR1 SQVTM, CDR2 ANQGSEA. The CDR3 sequence is 11 residues long. CDR3 nucleotide sequence: TGCAGGGCAGGACAGGACTATGGCTACACCTTC. Its protein product is CRAGQDYGYTF.

The V and J genes are TRBV10-1 and TRBJ1-6, with D possibly TRBD1 on 6 matching bases. In germline, CDR1 is WNHNN, CDR2 SYGVQD (reference sequence). V shed 9 bases and J shed 7 bases, with 13 bases lying between them. The CDR3 extends over 13 amino acids. The CDR3 DNA reads TGCGCCAGTAACCAGGGGCTAAATTCACCCCTCCACTTT. It is translated as CASNQGLNSPLHF.

The chain employs TRBV19 and TRBJ2-1; TRBD2 matches 11 bases. CDR1 is LNHDA and CDR2 is SQIVND in the germline V gene (reference sequence). This CDR3 has 17 amino acids. Germline trimming cut 0 bases from V and 8 bases from J; bases unmatched to any gene: 9. The CDR3: CASSIDILAGATDEQFF. For the CDR3, the DNA is TGTGCCAGTAGTATAGATATACTAGCGGGGGCCACTGATGAGCAGTTCTTC.

V is TRBV5-1 and J is TRBJ2-1; 11 bases map to TRBD2. This CDR3 has 14 residues. V lost 4 bases, J lost 12 bases, and 9 bases stayed unmatched. From germline, CDR1 is SGHRS and CDR2 YFSETQ. CDR3 region: CASSPTSGVPGQFF. CDR3 in DNA: TGCGCCAGCAGCCCGACTAGCGGGGTCCCGGGGCAGTTCTTC. Full variable domain (missing parts from reference TRBV5-1 and TRBJ2-1): KAGVTQTPRYLIKTRGQQVTLSCSPISGHRSVSWYQQTPGQGLQFLFEYFSETQRNKGNFPGRFSGRQFSNSRSEMNVSTLELGDSALYLCASSPTSGVPGQFFGPGTRLTVL.